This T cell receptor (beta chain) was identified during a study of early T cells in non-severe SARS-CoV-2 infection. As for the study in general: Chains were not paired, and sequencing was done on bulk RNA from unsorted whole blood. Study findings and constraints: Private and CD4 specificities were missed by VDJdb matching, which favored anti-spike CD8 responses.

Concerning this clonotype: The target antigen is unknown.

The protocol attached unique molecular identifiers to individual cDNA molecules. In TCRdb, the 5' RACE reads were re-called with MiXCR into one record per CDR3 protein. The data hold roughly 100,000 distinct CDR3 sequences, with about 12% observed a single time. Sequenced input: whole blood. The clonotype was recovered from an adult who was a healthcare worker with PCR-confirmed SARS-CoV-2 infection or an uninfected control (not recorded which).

CDR3 in amino acids: CASKRELSSYEQYF. In DNA, the CDR3 is TGTGCCAGCAAAAGGGAGTTAAGCTCCTACGAGCAGTACTTC. This chain connects TRBV6-6 to TRBJ2-7; D may be TRBD2 (5 bases). V lost 7 bases and J lost 0, with 13 bases in between. Germline V CDR1 and CDR2: MNHNY, SVGAGI (reference sequence). The CDR3 is 14 amino acids.